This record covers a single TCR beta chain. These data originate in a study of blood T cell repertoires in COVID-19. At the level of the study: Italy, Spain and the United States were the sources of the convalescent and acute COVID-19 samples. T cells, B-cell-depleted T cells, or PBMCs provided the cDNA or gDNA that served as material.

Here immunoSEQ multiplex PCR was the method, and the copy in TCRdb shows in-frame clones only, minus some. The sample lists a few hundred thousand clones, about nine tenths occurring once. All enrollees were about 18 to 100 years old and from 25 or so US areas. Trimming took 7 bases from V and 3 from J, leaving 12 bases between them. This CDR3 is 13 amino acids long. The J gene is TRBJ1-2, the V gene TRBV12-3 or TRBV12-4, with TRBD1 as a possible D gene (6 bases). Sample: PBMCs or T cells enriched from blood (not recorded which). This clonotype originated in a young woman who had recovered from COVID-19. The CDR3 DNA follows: TGTGCCAGCAACCAAGGGGGATACTATGGCTACACCTTC. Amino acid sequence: CASNQGGYYGYTF.